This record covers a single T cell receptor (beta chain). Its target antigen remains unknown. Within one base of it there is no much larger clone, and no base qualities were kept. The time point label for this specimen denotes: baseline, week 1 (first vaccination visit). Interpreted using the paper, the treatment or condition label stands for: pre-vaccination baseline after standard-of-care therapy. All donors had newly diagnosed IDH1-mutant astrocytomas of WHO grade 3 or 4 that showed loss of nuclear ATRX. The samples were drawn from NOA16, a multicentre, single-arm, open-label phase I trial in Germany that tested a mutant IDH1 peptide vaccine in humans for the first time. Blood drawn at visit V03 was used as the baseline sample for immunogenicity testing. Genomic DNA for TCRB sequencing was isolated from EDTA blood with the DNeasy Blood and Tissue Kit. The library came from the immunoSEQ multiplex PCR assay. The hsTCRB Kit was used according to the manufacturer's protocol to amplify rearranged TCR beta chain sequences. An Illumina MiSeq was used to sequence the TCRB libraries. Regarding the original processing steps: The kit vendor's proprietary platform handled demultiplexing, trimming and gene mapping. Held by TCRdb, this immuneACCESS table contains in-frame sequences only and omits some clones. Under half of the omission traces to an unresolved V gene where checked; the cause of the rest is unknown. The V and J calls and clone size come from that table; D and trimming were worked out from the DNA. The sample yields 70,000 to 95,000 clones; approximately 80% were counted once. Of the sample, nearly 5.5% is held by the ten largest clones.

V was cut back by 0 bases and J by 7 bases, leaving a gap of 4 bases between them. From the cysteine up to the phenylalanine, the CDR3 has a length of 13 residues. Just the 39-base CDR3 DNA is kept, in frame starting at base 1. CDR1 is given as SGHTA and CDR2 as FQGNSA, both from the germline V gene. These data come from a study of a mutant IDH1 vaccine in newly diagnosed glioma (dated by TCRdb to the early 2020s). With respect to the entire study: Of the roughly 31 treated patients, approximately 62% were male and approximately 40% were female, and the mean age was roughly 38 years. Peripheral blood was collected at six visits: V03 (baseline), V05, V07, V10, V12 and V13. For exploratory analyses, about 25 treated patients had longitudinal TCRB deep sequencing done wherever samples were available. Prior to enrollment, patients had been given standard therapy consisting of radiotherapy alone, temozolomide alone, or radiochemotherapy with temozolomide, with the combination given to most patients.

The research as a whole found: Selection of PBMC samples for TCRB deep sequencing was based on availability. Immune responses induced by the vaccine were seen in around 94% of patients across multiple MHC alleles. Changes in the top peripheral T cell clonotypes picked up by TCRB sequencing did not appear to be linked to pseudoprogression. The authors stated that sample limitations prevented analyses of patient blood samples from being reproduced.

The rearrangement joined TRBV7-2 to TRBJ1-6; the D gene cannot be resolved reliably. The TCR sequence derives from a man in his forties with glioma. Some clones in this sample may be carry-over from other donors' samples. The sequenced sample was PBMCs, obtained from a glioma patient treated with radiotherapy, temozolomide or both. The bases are TGTGCCAGCAGCTTAGCGCCAAATTCACCCCTCCACTTT. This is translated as CASSLAPNSPLHF. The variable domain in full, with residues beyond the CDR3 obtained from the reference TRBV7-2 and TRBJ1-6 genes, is GAGVSQSPSNKVTEKGKDVELRCDPISGHTALYWYRQSLGQGLEFLIYFQGNSAPDKSGLPSDRFSAERTGGSVSTLTIQRTQQEDSAVYLCASSLAPNSPLHFGNGTRLTVT.